This is a list of T cell receptor beta chains from one sample in a study of blood T cell repertoires in COVID-19. Only in-frame clones appear in the TCRdb table, and some are missing; sequencing was by immunoSEQ multiplex PCR. The table records about 200,000 clones, around 83% of them present only once. Sequencing was performed on peripheral blood. These receptors all come from an older woman with COVID-19, enrolled during active disease. The CDR3 runs from the conserved cysteine through the conserved F or W. A D gene is named only where the DNA matches it firmly. Size is stated for part of the rows, as once, few or many counts, or as a class when the clone is expanded.

v_call	clone_size	j_call	d_call	cdr3_aa	cdr3_nt
TRBV28	once	TRBJ2-3	.	CASSSPGQFTDTQYF	TGTGCCAGCAGTAGCCCCGGACAGTTCACAGATACGCAGTATTTT
TRBV27	.	TRBJ2-4	.	CASSTPSVGGKNIQYF	TGTGCCAGCAGTACCCCTTCCGTCGGGGGTAAAAACATTCAGTACTTC
TRBV30	.	TRBJ1-4	.	CAWTGLDEKLFF	TGTGCCTGGACCGGACTCGATGAAAAACTGTTTTTT
TRBV21-1	few	TRBJ2-6	.	CASSSRVLTF	TGTGCCAGCAGCTCCCGTGTCCTGACTTTC
TRBV7-2	.	TRBJ1-6	TRBD1	CASSPRQGNYNSPLHF	TGTGCCAGCAGCCCCCGACAGGGAAACTATAATTCACCCCTCCACTTT
TRBV3-1/TRBV3-2	.	TRBJ2-2	.	CASSQGLAPNTGELFF	TGTGCCAGCAGCCAAGGCCTAGCCCCAAACACCGGGGAGCTGTTTTTT
TRBV29-1	.	TRBJ1-2	.	CSVEVPLPSLGGYTF	TGCAGCGTTGAAGTACCGTTACCGTCCCTCGGTGGCTACACCTTC
TRBV12-3/TRBV12-4	.	TRBJ2-7	TRBD2	CASSPDTGGEQYF	TGTGCCAGCAGTCCCGATACGGGGGGCGAGCAGTACTTC
TRBV20-1	.	TRBJ2-1	.	CSASGQVTYNEQFF	TGCAGTGCTAGTGGGCAGGTCACCTACAATGAGCAGTTCTTC
TRBV15	.	TRBJ1-1	.	CATSRVVNTEAFF	TGTGCCACCAGCAGAGTAGTGAACACTGAAGCTTTCTTT
TRBV4-3	.	TRBJ2-1	TRBD2	CASSQEVGLFYNEQFF	TGCGCCAGCAGCCAAGAAGTGGGACTATTCTACAATGAGCAGTTCTTC
TRBV25-1	few	TRBJ1-6	TRBD1	CARGGQGFSPLHF	TGTGCCAGAGGGGGACAGGGGTTTTCACCCCTCCACTTT
TRBV6-2/TRBV6-3	.	TRBJ2-7	.	CASSYAHDSYEQYF	TGTGCCAGCAGTTATGCGCACGACTCCTACGAGCAGTACTTC
TRBV10-3	.	TRBJ1-5	TRBD1	CAIAQDRDQPQHF	TGTGCCATCGCTCAAGACAGGGATCAGCCCCAGCATTTT
TRBV30	.	TRBJ2-3	TRBD2	CAWSGVPGLAGGSIDTQYF	TGTGCCTGGAGCGGAGTCCCGGGACTAGCGGGAGGTAGTATAGATACGCAGTATTTT
TRBV9	.	TRBJ2-3	TRBD2	CASSASAGGTTDTQYF	TGTGCCAGCAGCGCCTCGGCGGGGGGGACCACAGATACGCAGTATTTT
TRBV4-3	few	TRBJ2-6	TRBD2	CASSLYRILAGISGANVLTF	TGCGCCAGCAGCCTTTACAGGATACTAGCGGGGATCTCTGGGGCCAACGTCCTGACTTTC
TRBV5-1	.	TRBJ1-5	TRBD1	CASSSPGQGAVQPQHF	TGCGCCAGCAGTTCACCGGGACAGGGGGCAGTTCAGCCCCAGCATTTT
TRBV7-9	few	TRBJ2-7	.	CASSPTGTLRIEQYF	TGTGCCAGCAGCCCCACCGGGACTTTAAGAATCGAGCAGTACTTC
TRBV24-1	.	TRBJ1-5	.	CATSTSGRGNQPQHF	.
TRBV6-5	.	TRBJ2-3	.	CASSTRDTQYF	TGTGCCAGCAGCACGAGGGATACGCAGTATTTT
TRBV11-1	few	TRBJ2-7	TRBD2	CASSLIAGTSYEQYF	TGTGCCAGCAGCCTTATAGCGGGAACCTCCTACGAGCAGTACTTC
TRBV20-1	few	TRBJ2-3	TRBD2	CSARTSGTQYF	TGCAGTGCTAGGACTAGCGGTACGCAGTATTTT
TRBV28	.	TRBJ2-1	.	CASSFRRSPYNEQFF	TGTGCCAGCAGTTTTCGCCGGTCACCTTACAATGAGCAGTTCTTC
TRBV27	few	TRBJ1-2	.	CASSFLGGIGDDGYTF	TGTGCCAGCAGTTTTTTAGGAGGGATCGGAGATGATGGCTACACCTTC
TRBV4-2	.	TRBJ2-2	TRBD2	CASSQRMVAGGPNTGELFF	TGTGCCAGCAGCCAGAGAATGGTAGCGGGAGGGCCGAACACCGGGGAGCTGTTTTTT
TRBV29-1	.	TRBJ1-3	TRBD1	CSTLRDRGGNTIYF	TGCAGCACCCTCCGGGACAGGGGTGGAAACACCATATATTTT
TRBV24-1	.	TRBJ2-1	TRBD2	CATSVTGSGANNEQFF	TGTGCCACCAGTGTTACCGGTAGCGGGGCTAACAATGAGCAGTTCTTC
TRBV6-2/TRBV6-3	.	TRBJ2-1	TRBD1	CASSSPDRGFYEQFF	TGTGCCAGCAGTTCCCCGGACAGGGGGTTCTATGAGCAGTTCTTC
TRBV7-9	.	TRBJ2-7	TRBD2	CASSSLPGTSGRLYEQYF	TGTGCCAGCAGCTCGCTCCCCGGGACTAGCGGGAGGCTCTACGAGCAGTACTTC
TRBV21-1	.	TRBJ2-2	.	CASSKVTGVNTGELFF	TGTGCCAGCAGCAAAGTTACAGGGGTGAACACCGGGGAGCTGTTTTTT
TRBV28	once	TRBJ1-1	TRBD1	CASSFFNRGRTEAFF	TGTGCCAGCAGTTTCTTTAACAGGGGGCGAACTGAAGCTTTCTTT
TRBV3-1/TRBV3-2	.	TRBJ1-2	.	CASSQVESGYGYTF	TGTGCCAGCAGCCAAGTGGAAAGCGGCTATGGCTACACCTTC
TRBV5-1	.	TRBJ2-2	TRBD1	CASSWGQRAGELFF	TGCGCCAGCAGCTGGGGACAGAGGGCCGGGGAGCTGTTTTTT
TRBV28	.	TRBJ1-2	.	CASQEGRYGYTF	TGTGCCAGTCAGGAGGGCCGCTATGGCTACACCTTC
TRBV4-2	.	TRBJ1-2	TRBD1	CASSQGLSGQLYGYTF	TGTGCCAGCAGCCAAGGTCTTTCGGGACAGCTCTATGGCTACACCTTC
TRBV18	once	TRBJ2-7	.	CASSPPKGTYEQYF	TGTGCCAGCTCACCACCCAAGGGGACCTACGAGCAGTACTTC
TRBV7-9	few	TRBJ1-6	TRBD1	CASSIQGNSPLHF	TGTGCCAGCAGCATACAGGGGAATTCACCCCTCCACTTT
TRBV7-2	.	TRBJ2-1	TRBD2	CASRSSGRSSDNEQFF	TGTGCCAGTCGATCTAGCGGGAGATCGTCGGACAATGAGCAGTTCTTC
TRBV28	.	TRBJ1-4	TRBD1	CASRPAGQGAAGEKLFF	TGTGCCAGCAGGCCTGCGGGACAGGGAGCGGCAGGCGAAAAACTGTTTTTT
TRBV9	.	TRBJ2-1	TRBD2	CASSVQGRGSYNEQFF	TGTGCCAGCAGCGTTCAAGGGAGGGGCTCCTACAATGAGCAGTTCTTC
TRBV3-1/TRBV3-2	.	TRBJ1-5	.	CASSSGTNQPQHF	TGTGCCAGCAGCTCAGGAACCAATCAGCCCCAGCATTTT
TRBV5-1	once	TRBJ2-1	.	CASSLDLAGTYNEQFF	TGCGCCAGCAGCTTGGACCTAGCAGGCACCTACAATGAGCAGTTCTTC
TRBV24-1	few	TRBJ1-2	.	CATRSVYGYTF	TGTGCCACCAGGTCGGTCTATGGCTACACCTTC
TRBV7-9	few	TRBJ2-7	.	CASSFIERPPYEQYF	TGTGCCAGCAGCTTCATAGAGCGCCCCCCCTACGAGCAGTACTTC
TRBV5-1	.	TRBJ1-6	.	CASSLGQPFNSPLHF	TGCGCCAGCAGCTTGGGACAGCCGTTTAATTCACCCCTCCACTTT
TRBV19	.	TRBJ2-1	.	CASSIQGWNEQFF	TGTGCCAGTAGTATACAGGGGTGGAATGAGCAGTTCTTC